This TCR beta chain was captured by sequencing in a study of monozygotic twins with inflammatory bowel disease. Overall study results and limits: Clonotype sharing was lower in IBD patients than healthy twins, most markedly with disease activity. Against healthy co-twins, IBD patients had lower TCRbeta diversity (measured by inverse Simpson).

The CDR3 runs 17 residues. Germline V gene lookup returns CDR1 LGHNA and CDR2 YNFKEQ. On this clonotype itself: The antigen is unknown.

TCRdb reprocessed the 5' RACE reads; each CDR3 protein has one entry and no DNA is given. The sample includes about 110,000 distinct CDR3 sequences. The sequenced material came from blood. The sequence was collected from a human donor with ulcerative colitis or Crohn's disease, or a healthy co-twin of an affected twin (not recorded which). This sequence joins TRBV4-2 and TRBJ2-7; the D call from TCRdb, TRBD1, cannot be confirmed without DNA. This CDR3 reads CASSQNDTPDRHYEQYF.